The TCR beta chain under discussion was sequenced for a study of immune evolution from preneoplasia to lung adenocarcinoma. General study points: KRAS-mutant nodules had the highest T cell clonality. Later-stage lesions appeared to have more T cells, more diversity, less clonality.

Sequencing used immunoSEQ multiplex PCR; TCRdb keeps in-frame clones, though not all of them. The sample holds roughly 38,000 clones, roughly 74% seen once. CDR1 and CDR2 from the germline V gene are SEHNR and FQNEAQ (reference sequence). This CDR3 has 13 residues. V lost 3 bases to trimming and J lost 0 bases, with 4 bases between them. Comments on this clone: The antigen remains undetermined.

This sequence joins TRBV7-9 and TRBJ2-3; D is unclear. Source material: FFPE invasive lung adenocarcinoma tissue. This sequence originates from a person in their sixties or seventies with lung adenocarcinoma. Here the CDR3 DNA reads TGTGCCAGCAGCTTTCCTAGCACAGATACGCAGTATTTT. Amino acid sequence: CASSFPSTDTQYF. Full variable domain (remainder filled in from reference TRBV7-9 and TRBJ2-3): DTGVSQNPRHKITKRGQNVTFRCDPISEHNRLYWYRQTLGQGPEFLTYFQNEAQLEKSRLLSDRFSAERPKGSFSTLEIQRTEQGDSAMYLCASSFPSTDTQYFGPGTRLTVL.